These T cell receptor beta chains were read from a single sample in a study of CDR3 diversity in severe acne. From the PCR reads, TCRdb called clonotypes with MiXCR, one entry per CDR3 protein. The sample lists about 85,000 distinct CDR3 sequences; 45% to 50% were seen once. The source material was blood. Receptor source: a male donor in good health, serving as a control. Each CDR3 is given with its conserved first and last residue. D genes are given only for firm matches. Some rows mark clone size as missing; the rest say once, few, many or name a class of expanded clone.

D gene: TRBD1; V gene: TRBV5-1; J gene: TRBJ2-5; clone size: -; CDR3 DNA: TGCGCCAGCAGCATCGATAATCGACAGGGGGTCTACGAGACCCAGTACTTC; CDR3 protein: CASSIDNRQGVYETQYF
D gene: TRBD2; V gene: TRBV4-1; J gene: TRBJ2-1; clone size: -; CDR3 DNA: TGCGCCAGCAGCCGATTAGCGGGGGGTAGCGAGCAGTTCTTC; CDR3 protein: CASSRLAGGSEQFF
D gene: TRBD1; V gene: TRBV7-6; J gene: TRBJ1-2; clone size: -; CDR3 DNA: TGTGCCAGCAGCTCATGGACAGGAGCTAACTATGGCTACACCTTC; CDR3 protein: CASSSWTGANYGYTF
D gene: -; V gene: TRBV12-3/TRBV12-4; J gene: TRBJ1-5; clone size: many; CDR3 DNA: TGTGCCAGCAGTTTAGCGCGGCGGGGGGCGAGGAGCAATCAGCCCCAGCATTTT; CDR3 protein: CASSLARRGARSNQPQHF
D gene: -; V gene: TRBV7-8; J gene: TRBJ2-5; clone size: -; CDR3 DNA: TGTGCCAGCAGCCGTCCCAGGGCGAGGGAGACCCAGTACTTC; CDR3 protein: CASSRPRARETQYF
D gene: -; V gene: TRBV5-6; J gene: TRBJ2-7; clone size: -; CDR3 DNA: TGTGCCAGCAGCTCGTTCCGGGACTACGAGCAGTACTTC; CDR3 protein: CASSSFRDYEQYF
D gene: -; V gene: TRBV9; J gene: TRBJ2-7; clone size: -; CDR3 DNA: TGTGCCAGCAGCCCCTCGTTCGGGTCCTACGAGCAGTACTTT; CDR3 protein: CASSPSFGSYEQYF
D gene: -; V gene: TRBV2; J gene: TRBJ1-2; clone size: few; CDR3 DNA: TGTGCCAGCAAGAGAGGGTTGGCTGGCTACACCTTC; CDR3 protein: CASKRGLAGYTF
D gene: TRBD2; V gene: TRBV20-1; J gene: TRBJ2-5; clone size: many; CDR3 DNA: TGCAGTGCTAGCACTAGCGCCCATCCTCAAGAGACCCAGTACTTC; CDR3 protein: CSASTSAHPQETQYF
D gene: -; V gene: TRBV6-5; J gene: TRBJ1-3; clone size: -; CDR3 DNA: TGTGCCAGCAGTTACGAGGTTAACTATGGCTACACCATATATTTT; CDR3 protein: CASSYEVNYGYTIYF
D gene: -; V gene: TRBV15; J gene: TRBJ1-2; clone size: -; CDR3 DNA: TGTGCCACCAGCAGAGATACAGGCAGGGCATATGGCTACACCTTC; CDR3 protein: CATSRDTGRAYGYTF
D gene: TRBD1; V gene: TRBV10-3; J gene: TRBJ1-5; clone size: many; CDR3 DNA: TGTGCCATCAGTGAGGCGGGACAGGAGTATCAGCCCCAGCATTTT; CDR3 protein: CAISEAGQEYQPQHF
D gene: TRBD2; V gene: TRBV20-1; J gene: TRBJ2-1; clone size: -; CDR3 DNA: TGCAGTGCTAGACCCCCCAGCAGCCCGGGGGGGGCGGCCAGCTCCTACAATGAGCAGTTCTTC; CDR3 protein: CSARPPSSPGGAASSYNEQFF
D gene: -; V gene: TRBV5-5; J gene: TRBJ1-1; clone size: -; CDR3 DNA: TGTGCCAGCAGCGCCAGCGGGGGCACTGAAGCTTTCTTT; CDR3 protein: CASSASGGTEAFF
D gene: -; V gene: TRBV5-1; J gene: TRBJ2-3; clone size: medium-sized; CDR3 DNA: TGCGCCAGCAGCTTTGTAGGGGGCCAGGAGGGAGATACGCAGTATTTT; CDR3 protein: CASSFVGGQEGDTQYF
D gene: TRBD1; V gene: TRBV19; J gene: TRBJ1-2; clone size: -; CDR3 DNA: TGTGCCAGTAGTCCCCTGACAGGGACCGGCTACACCTTC; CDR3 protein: CASSPLTGTGYTF
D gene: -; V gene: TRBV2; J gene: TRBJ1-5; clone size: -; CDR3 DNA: TGTGCCAGCTCTGAGCGGGAGGTTACCTACGAGCATTTT; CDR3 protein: CASSEREVTYEHF
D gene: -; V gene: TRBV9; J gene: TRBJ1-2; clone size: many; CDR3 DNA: TGTGCCAGCAGCGTAGGCTCAGGGTGGCAGGCTAACTATGGCTACACCTTC; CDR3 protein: CASSVGSGWQANYGYTF
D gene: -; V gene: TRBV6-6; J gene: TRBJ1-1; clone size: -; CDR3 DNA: TGTGCCAGCAGTTACTTGTCCAGGGATAAGAACACTGAAGCTTTCTTT; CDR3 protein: CASSYLSRDKNTEAFF
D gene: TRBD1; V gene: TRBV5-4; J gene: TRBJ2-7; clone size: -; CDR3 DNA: TGTGCCAGCAGCTTAGGCTACGTGACAGGGGAATGGGAGCAGTACTTC; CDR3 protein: CASSLGYVTGEWEQYF
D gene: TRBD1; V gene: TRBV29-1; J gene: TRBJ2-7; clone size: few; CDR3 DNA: TGCAGCGCTGTGGGACAGGGCTCCTACGAGCAGTACTTC; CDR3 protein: CSAVGQGSYEQYF
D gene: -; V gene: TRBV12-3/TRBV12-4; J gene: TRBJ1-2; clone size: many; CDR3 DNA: TGTGCCAGCAGTTTGTCGCTCCACTATGGCTACACCTTC; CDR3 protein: CASSLSLHYGYTF
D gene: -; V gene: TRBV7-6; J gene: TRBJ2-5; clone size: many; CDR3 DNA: TGTGCCAGCAGCTCCGACAGGAAAAAGACCCAGTACTTC; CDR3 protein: CASSSDRKKTQYF
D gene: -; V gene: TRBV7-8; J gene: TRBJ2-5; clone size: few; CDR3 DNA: TGTGCCAGCAGCTCCGAGGGGAGGGAGACCCAGTACTTC; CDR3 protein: CASSSEGRETQYF
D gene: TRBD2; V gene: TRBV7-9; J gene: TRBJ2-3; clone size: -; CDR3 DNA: TGTGCCAGCAGCTTAAGGATTAGCGGGAGCACAGATACGCAGTATTTT; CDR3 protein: CASSLRISGSTDTQYF
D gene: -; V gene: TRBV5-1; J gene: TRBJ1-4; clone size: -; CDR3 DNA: TGTGCCAGCAGCTTGGGTGGCGCACACTCTAATGGAAAACTGTTTTTT; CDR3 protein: CASSLGGAHSNGKLFF
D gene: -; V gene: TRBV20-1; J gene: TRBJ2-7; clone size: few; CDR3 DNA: TGCAGTGCTGGGGGGGGGCTCGGCTACGAGCAGTACTTC; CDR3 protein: CSAGGGLGYEQYF
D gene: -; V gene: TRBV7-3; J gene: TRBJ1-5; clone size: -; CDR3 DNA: TGTGCCAGCAGCTTAGGAACAGTTGGCAATCAGCCCCAGCATTTT; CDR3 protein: CASSLGTVGNQPQHF
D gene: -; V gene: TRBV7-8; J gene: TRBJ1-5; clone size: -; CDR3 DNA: TGCGCCAGCAGTCTACAGGAGAAGAGCAATCAGCCCCAGCATTTT; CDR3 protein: CASSLQEKSNQPQHF
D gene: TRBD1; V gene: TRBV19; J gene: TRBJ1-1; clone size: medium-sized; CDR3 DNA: TGTGCCAGCGAGACAGGGTACACTGAAGCTTTCTTT; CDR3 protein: CASETGYTEAFF
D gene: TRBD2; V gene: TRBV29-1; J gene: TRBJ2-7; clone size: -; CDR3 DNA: TGCAGCGTAATAGCGGGAGGACCCTACGAGCAGTACTTC; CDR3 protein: CSVIAGGPYEQYF
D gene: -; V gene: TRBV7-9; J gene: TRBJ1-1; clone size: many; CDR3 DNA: TGTGCCAGCAGCTTAACGAACACTGAAGCTTTCTTT; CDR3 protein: CASSLTNTEAFF
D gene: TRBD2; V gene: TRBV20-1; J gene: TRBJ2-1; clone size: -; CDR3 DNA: TGCAGTGCTAGAATCCCTTGGACTAGCGGGGCCTACAATGAGCAGTTCTTC; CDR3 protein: CSARIPWTSGAYNEQFF
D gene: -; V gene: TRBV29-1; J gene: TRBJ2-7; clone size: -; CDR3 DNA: TGCAGCGTTGTGGGGGGCTTAGGTTACGAGCAGTACTTC; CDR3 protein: CSVVGGLGYEQYF
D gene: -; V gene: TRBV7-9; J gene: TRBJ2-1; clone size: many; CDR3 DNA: TGTGCCATCTCAACTGGGCTTGAGCAGTCCTTC; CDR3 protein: CAISTGLEQSF
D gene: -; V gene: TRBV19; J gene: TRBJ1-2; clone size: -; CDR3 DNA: TGTGCCAGTAGTATAGTAGGACAGATAGCTAACTATGGCTACACCTTC; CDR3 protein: CASSIVGQIANYGYTF
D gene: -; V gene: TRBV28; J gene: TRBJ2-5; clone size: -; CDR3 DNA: TGTGCCAGCAGTTCTGTTGAGAAGCCGGGAGAGACCCAGTACTTC; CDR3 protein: CASSSVEKPGETQYF
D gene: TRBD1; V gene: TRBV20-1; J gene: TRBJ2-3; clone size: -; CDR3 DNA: TGCAGTGCTAGGGGACCTCTCGGGGACAGACTTCCCACAGATACGCAGTATTTT; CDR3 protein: CSARGPLGDRLPTDTQYF
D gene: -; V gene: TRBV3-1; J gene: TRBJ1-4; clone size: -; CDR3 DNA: TGTGCCAGCTCACCCAACAGTCTACGGGAAAAACTGTTTTTT; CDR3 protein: CASSPNSLREKLFF
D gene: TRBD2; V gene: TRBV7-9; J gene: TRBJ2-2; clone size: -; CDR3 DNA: TGTGCCAGCAGCGCCCCCGGGACTAGCGGGAGGGCGAACACCGGGGAGCTGTTTTTT; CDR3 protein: CASSAPGTSGRANTGELFF
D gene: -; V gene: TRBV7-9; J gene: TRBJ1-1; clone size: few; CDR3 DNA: TGTGCCAGCAGCTCAAGGGGTTCCCAAGCGACTGAAGCTTTCTTT; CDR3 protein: CASSSRGSQATEAFF